This note documents a single T cell receptor beta chain sequence. Its antigen is unidentified. Germline-derived CDR1 and CDR2 are SGHAT and FQNNGV. With 2 bases removed from V and 3 bases from J, the gap between germline ends came to 20 bases. The CDR3 loop spans 17 amino acids. This sample was taken from a study of shared clonotypes between healthy human individuals. Findings and caveats of the study: The small donor group covered limited genetic and exposure diversity.

The donor cohort consisted entirely of Caucasian adults residing in Nashville, Tennessee. The assay was immunoSEQ multiplex PCR, and TCRdb's table has in-frame clones only and misses some. The profile shows approximately 640,000 clones, about three quarters of them singletons. The source is a woman in her thirties in good health. The rearrangement uses TRBV11-2 and TRBJ2-7, with D possibly TRBD1 on 5 matching bases. Sequenced: memory CD4+ T cells sorted from blood. Subset of the sample: CD45RA-negative fraction. The CDR3 protein is CASSLTLSQGTFYEQYF. The DNA for the CDR3 is TGTGCCAGCAGCTTAACCCTCAGCCAGGGTACATTCTACGAGCAGTACTTC.